Listed below are T cell receptor beta chains from one sample, sequenced in a study of shared clonotypes between healthy human individuals. Some clones are missing from TCRdb's copy, which holds only in-frame ones; the method was immunoSEQ multiplex PCR. The data contain about 490,000 clones, 79% of them singletons. The sequenced sample was PBMCs. These receptors all come from a woman in her thirties or forties in good health. Some clones in this sample may be carry-over from other donors' samples. The CDR3 runs from the conserved cysteine through the conserved F or W. Each record gives: V gene, J gene, clone size, D gene, CDR3 DNA, CDR3 protein. D genes are given only for firm matches. Part of the rows lack a size; the others show once, few, many or a class for expanded clones.

TRBV7-2,TRBJ1-2,.,.,TGTGCCAGCAGTCCTCCCGGGACTGGAGGCGGCTATGGCTACACCTTC,CASSPPGTGGGYGYTF
TRBV27,TRBJ2-5,.,TRBD2,TGTGCCAGCAGTTTTGGTGTAGCGGGGCCAGAGACCCAGTACTTC,CASSFGVAGPETQYF
TRBV28,TRBJ2-7,.,TRBD2,TGTGCCAGCAGCCAGGGACTAGCGGCCCATGGTTACGAGCAGTACTTC,CASSQGLAAHGYEQYF
TRBV2,TRBJ2-2,.,TRBD2,TGTGCCAGCACCGGACTAGCGGGAGTCGGGGAGCTGTTTTTT,CASTGLAGVGELFF
TRBV2,TRBJ2-3,.,.,TGTGCCAGCAGTCGGGCGGTACCAGGGGCAGATACGCAGTATTTT,CASSRAVPGADTQYF
TRBV9,TRBJ2-2,.,.,TGTGCCAGCAGCGCCCGCGTGGGCTCCCTTAACACCGGGGAGCTGTTTTTT,CASSARVGSLNTGELFF
TRBV9,TRBJ2-1,.,.,TGTGCCAGCAGCGTAGTCCTAGGCGCTGAGCAGTTCTTC,CASSVVLGAEQFF
TRBV28,TRBJ2-7,.,.,TGTGCCAGCAGTTTGTATACTAGCAGAACCTACGAGCAGTACTTC,CASSLYTSRTYEQYF
TRBV5-1,TRBJ2-1,.,TRBD2,TGCGCCAGCAGCTTGGCTGGGGAGGGCTACAATGAGCAGTTCTTC,CASSLAGEGYNEQFF
TRBV28,TRBJ2-3,.,TRBD2,TGTGCCAGCAGAGCTAGCGGGAGGGCCCAGGATACGCAGTATTTT,CASRASGRAQDTQYF
TRBV19,TRBJ2-7,.,.,TGTGCCAGTAGTATAGGAAGAGGTAGGCCCTACGAGCAGTACTTC,CASSIGRGRPYEQYF
TRBV28,TRBJ1-1,.,TRBD1,TGTGCCAGCAGTCCCGGGACAGGATTCACTGAAGCTTTCTTT,CASSPGTGFTEAFF
TRBV27,TRBJ2-1,once,TRBD1,TGTGCCAACCCCGGACAGGGGGGCCGCCCTTACTCCTACAATGAGCAGTTCTTC,CANPGQGGRPYSYNEQFF
TRBV4-2,TRBJ1-4,.,.,TGTGCCAGCAGCCAAGCGGGGGGCGGTGAAAAACTGTTTTTT,CASSQAGGGEKLFF
TRBV29-1,TRBJ1-1,few,.,TGCAGCGTTAGGCGCGGGGTGGACACTGAAGCTTTCTTT,CSVRRGVDTEAFF
TRBV14,TRBJ2-5,.,.,TGTGCCAGCAGCCGGGTAGCGGATCAAGAGACCCAGTACTTC,CASSRVADQETQYF
TRBV7-3,TRBJ2-2,.,TRBD2,TGTGCCAGCAGCCGCCTAGCGGCGAACACCGGGGAGCTGTTTTTT,CASSRLAANTGELFF
TRBV7-3,TRBJ2-2,.,TRBD2,TGTGCCAGCAGCTCCGTAGCGGGAGCCGGCACCGGGGAGCTGTTTTTT,CASSSVAGAGTGELFF
TRBV11-2,TRBJ2-7,.,.,TGTGCCAGCAGCCCAGAGGACGACTGGGACGCCTACGAGCAGTACTTC,CASSPEDDWDAYEQYF
TRBV5-4,TRBJ2-2,.,.,TGTGCCAGCAGCTTGACAGGAAACACCGGGGAGCTGTTTTTT,CASSLTGNTGELFF
TRBV28,TRBJ2-3,.,TRBD2,TGTGCCAGCAGAGGATGGGGACCGGATAGTAGCGGGGTCGAGGTATTGACAGATACGCAGTATTTT,CASRGWGPDSSGVEVLTDTQYF
TRBV7-9,TRBJ2-3,.,.,TGTGCCAGCAGCTCCCCCCGGACAGTTGATACGCAGTATTTT,CASSSPRTVDTQYF
TRBV29-1,TRBJ2-7,few,.,TGCAGCGCCTTCGACAGCTACGAGCAGTACTTC,CSAFDSYEQYF
TRBV29-1,TRBJ1-1,once,TRBD1,TGCAGCGTTGGAACAGGGGGTAGATACACTGAAGCTTTCTTT,CSVGTGGRYTEAFF
TRBV6-6,TRBJ1-4,.,TRBD1,TGTGCCAGCAAAAGGGGACAGGGGGGGGAAAAACTGTTTTTT,CASKRGQGGEKLFF
TRBV30,TRBJ2-7,.,TRBD2,TGTGCCTGGAGTGTTAGTCTAGCGGGAGTGGACGAGCAGTACTTC,CAWSVSLAGVDEQYF
TRBV9,TRBJ2-7,.,TRBD2,TGTGCCAGCAGCCCGCGGACTAGCGGACCATACGAGCAGTACTTC,CASSPRTSGPYEQYF
TRBV5-1,TRBJ2-1,.,TRBD2,TGCGCCAGCAGCTTGGGACTAGCGGGAGGGCAGAATGAGCAGTTCTTC,CASSLGLAGGQNEQFF
TRBV5-1,TRBJ1-3,few,TRBD1,TGCGCCAGCAGCGGGGGACAGGCGGGCTCTGGAAACACCATATATTTT,CASSGGQAGSGNTIYF
TRBV7-3,TRBJ2-3,once,.,TGTGCCAGCAGCTTAACCCTCTCGACACACACAGATACGCAGTATTTT,CASSLTLSTHTDTQYF
TRBV6-1,TRBJ1-1,few,TRBD1,TGTGCCAGCAGTGCGCGACAGGGGTTGAACACTGAAGCTTTCTTT,CASSARQGLNTEAFF
TRBV19,TRBJ1-2,few,.,TGTGCCACCTGCCTAGGAAGGACACATGCTAACTATGGCTACACCTTC,CATCLGRTHANYGYTF
TRBV7-3,TRBJ2-7,.,.,TGTGCCAGCAGCTTATGGGAGAACTACGAGCAGTACTTC,CASSLWENYEQYF
TRBV2,TRBJ1-5,.,TRBD1,TGTGCCAGCAGACAGGGGCCCCAACAGCCCCAGCATTTT,CASRQGPQQPQHF
TRBV18,TRBJ2-3,.,TRBD1,TGTGCCAGCTCACCCCGGACAGGGGGTGGAACAGATACGCAGTATTTT,CASSPRTGGGTDTQYF
TRBV11-2,TRBJ1-6,many,.,TGTGCCAGCACCCTCAGGACGGATTCACCCCTCCACTTT,CASTLRTDSPLHF
TRBV28,TRBJ1-2,.,.,TGTGCCAGCAGTTTACAGGGAGGTTATGGCTACACCTTC,CASSLQGGYGYTF
TRBV7-2,TRBJ1-2,.,.,TGTGCCAGCAGCCGGGGGGTTGGGGCTGCAAACTATGGCTACACCTTC,CASSRGVGAANYGYTF
TRBV7-9,TRBJ2-7,.,.,TGTGCCAGCAGCACTAGAGGGATTTACGAGCAGTACTTC,CASSTRGIYEQYF
TRBV5-6,TRBJ2-7,.,.,TGTGCCAGCAGCTTGGGTCGGGTGAGCTCCTACGAGCAGTACTTC,CASSLGRVSSYEQYF
TRBV9,TRBJ2-2,.,.,TGTGCCAGCAGCCCAGGGGGGGGCACCGGGGAGCTGTTTTTT,CASSPGGGTGELFF
TRBV4-2,TRBJ1-2,.,.,TGTGCCAGCAGCCAAGACCCGACAGAAAACTATGGCTACACCTTC,CASSQDPTENYGYTF
TRBV6-1,TRBJ2-1,once,TRBD2,TGTGCCACTACGGGGAGGGACAATGAGCAGTTCTTC,CATTGRDNEQFF
TRBV18,TRBJ2-3,.,TRBD1,TGTGCCAGCTCTCCGGGACAGGGGGCGACCGCAGATACGCAGTATTTT,CASSPGQGATADTQYF
TRBV11-2,TRBJ1-1,.,TRBD1,TGTGCCAGCAGCTTAGGGCAGGGGGTTGAAGCTTTCTTT,CASSLGQGVEAFF
TRBV10-1,TRBJ2-4,.,.,TGCGCCACCATGGACTTCTTAGCCAAAAACATTCAGTACTTC,CATMDFLAKNIQYF
TRBV28,TRBJ1-4,once,.,TGTGCCAGCAGTTTAGTTGGGGAAAAACTGTTTTTT,CASSLVGEKLFF
TRBV7-2,TRBJ2-2,.,.,TGTGCCAGCAGCTTCGTGAGCACCGGGGAGCTGTTTTTT,CASSFVSTGELFF
TRBV18,TRBJ2-7,.,TRBD2,TGTGCCAGCTCACAAGGGACTAGTTTCGTCTATGCCTACGAGCAGTACTTC,CASSQGTSFVYAYEQYF
TRBV7-2,TRBJ2-1,.,.,TGTGCCAGCAGCTTATCAGGGAGTGAGCAGTTCTTC,CASSLSGSEQFF